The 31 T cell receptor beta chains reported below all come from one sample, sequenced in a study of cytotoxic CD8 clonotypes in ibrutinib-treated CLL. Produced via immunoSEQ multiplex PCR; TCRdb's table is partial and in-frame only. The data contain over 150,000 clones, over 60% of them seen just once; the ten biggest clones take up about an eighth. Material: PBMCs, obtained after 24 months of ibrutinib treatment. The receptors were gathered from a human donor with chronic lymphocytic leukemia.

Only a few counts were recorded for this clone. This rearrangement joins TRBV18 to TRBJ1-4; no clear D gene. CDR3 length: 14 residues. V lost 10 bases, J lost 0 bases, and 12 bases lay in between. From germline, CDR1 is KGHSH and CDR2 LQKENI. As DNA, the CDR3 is TGTGCCACTACACTGGGAGCAACTAATGAAAAACTGTTTTTT. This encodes CATTLGATNEKLFF.

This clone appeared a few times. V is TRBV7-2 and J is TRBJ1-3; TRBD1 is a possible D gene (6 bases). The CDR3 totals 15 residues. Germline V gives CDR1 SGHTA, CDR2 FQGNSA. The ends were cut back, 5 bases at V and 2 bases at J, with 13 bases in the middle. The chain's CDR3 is CASSTIQGAGNTIYF. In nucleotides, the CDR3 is TGTGCCAGCAGCACAATACAGGGTGCTGGAAACACCATATATTTT.

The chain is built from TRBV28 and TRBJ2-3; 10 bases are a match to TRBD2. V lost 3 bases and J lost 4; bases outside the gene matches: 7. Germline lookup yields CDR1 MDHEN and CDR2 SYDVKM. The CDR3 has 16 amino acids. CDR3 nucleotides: TGTGCCAGCAGTTTCACTAGCGGGATGGTTGCAGATACGCAGTATTTT. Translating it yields CASSFTSGMVADTQYF.

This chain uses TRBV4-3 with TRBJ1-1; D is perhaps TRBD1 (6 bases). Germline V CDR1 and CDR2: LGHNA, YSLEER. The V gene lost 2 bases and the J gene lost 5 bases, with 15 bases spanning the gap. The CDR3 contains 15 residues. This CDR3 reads CASSQYQGRGTEAFF. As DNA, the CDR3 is TGCGCCAGCAGCCAATATCAGGGGCGCGGAACTGAAGCTTTCTTT.

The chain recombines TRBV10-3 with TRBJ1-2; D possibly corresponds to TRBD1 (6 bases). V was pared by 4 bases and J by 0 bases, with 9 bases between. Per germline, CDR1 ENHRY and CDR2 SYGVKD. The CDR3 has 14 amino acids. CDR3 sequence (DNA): TGTGCCATCAGTGTAACAGGGCCTAACTATGGCTACACCTTC. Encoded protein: CAISVTGPNYGYTF.

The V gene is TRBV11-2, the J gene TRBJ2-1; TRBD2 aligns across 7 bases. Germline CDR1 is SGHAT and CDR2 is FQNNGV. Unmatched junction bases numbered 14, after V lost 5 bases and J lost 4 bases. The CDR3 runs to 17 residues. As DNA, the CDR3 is TGTGCCAGCAGCGTCAGCCATTCTAGCGGAAGATACAATGAGCAGTTCTTC. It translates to CASSVSHSSGRYNEQFF.

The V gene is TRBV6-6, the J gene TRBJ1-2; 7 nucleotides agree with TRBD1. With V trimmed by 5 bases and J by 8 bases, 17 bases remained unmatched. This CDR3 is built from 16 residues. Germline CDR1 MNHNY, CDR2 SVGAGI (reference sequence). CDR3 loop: CASSPKGAVVSVGYTF. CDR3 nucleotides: TGTGCCAGCAGTCCAAAGGGGGCGGTTGTTAGTGTGGGCTACACCTTC.

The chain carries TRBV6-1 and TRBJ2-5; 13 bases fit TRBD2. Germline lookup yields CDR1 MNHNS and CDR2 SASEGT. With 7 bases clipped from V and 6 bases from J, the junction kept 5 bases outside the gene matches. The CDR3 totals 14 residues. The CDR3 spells CASTGTSGIKTQYF. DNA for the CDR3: TGTGCCAGCACCGGGACTAGCGGGATAAAGACCCAGTACTTC.

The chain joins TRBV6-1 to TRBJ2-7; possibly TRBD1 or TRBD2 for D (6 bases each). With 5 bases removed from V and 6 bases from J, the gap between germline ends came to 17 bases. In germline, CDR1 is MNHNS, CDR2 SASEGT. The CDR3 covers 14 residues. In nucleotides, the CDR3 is TGTGCCAGCAGTCTTCATCACAGGGAGGTCGAGCAGTACTTC. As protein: CASSLHHREVEQYF.

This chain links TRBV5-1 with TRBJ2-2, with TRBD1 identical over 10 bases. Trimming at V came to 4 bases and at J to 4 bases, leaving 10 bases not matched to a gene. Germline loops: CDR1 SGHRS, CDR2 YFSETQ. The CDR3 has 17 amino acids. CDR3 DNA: TGCGCCAGCAGCCTAAGCCCCCGGGACAGGGGCACCGGGGAGCTGTTTTTT. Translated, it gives CASSLSPRDRGTGELFF.

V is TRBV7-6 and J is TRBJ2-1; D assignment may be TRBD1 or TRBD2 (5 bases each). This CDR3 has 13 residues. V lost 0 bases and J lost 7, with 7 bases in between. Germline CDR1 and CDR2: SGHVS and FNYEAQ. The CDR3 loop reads CASSLAGGNEQFF. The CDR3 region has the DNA TGTGCCAGCAGCTTAGCTGGGGGTAATGAGCAGTTCTTC.

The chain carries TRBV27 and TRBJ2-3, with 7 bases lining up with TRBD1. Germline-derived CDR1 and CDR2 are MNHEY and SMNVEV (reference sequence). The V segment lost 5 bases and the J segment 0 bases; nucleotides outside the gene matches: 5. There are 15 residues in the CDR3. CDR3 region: CASSPGGSSTDTQYF. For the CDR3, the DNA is TGTGCCAGCAGTCCAGGGGGTTCTAGCACAGATACGCAGTATTTT.

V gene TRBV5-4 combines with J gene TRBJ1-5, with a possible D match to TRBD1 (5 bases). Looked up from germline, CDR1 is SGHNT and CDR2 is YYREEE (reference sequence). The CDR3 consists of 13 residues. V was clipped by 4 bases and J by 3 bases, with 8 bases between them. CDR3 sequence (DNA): TGTGCCAGCAGCCCGGACAACAATCAGCCCCAGCATTTT. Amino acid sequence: CASSPDNNQPQHF.

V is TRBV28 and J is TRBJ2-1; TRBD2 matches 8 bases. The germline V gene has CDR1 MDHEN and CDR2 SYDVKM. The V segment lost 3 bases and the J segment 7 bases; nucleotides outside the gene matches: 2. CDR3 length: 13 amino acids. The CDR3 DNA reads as TGTGCCAGCAGTTTTGCTAGCGGGAATGAGCAGTTCTTC. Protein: CASSFASGNEQFF.

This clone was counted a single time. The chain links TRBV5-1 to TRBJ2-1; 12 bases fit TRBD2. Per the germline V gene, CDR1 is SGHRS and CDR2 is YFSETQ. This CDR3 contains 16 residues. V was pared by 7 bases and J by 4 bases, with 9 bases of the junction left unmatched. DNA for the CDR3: TGCGCCAGCCTCAGTTCGACTAGCGGGAGTTACAATGAGCAGTTCTTC. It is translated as CASLSSTSGSYNEQFF.

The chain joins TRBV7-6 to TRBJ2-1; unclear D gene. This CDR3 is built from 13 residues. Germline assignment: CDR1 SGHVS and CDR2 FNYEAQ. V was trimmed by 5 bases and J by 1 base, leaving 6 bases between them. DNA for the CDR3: TGTGCCAGCAGCGTCCTTTCCTACAATGAGCAGTTCTTC. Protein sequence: CASSVLSYNEQFF.

CDR3 sequence: CASSYRASTDTQYF. The CDR3 DNA reads as TGTGCCAGCAGCTACAGGGCTAGCACAGATACGCAGTATTTT. This sequence joins TRBV9 and TRBJ2-3; D might be TRBD1 (6 bases). There are 14 residues in the CDR3. Trimming took off 4 bases at V and 0 bases at J, with 9 bases between the two ends. Germline values: CDR1 SGDLS, CDR2 YYNGEE. Using reference TRBV9 and TRBJ2-3 for the parts outside the CDR3, the full variable domain is DSGVTQTPKHLITATGQRVTLRCSPRSGDLSVYWYQQSLDQGLQFLIQYYNGEERAKGNILERFSAQQFPDLHSELNLSSLELGDSALYFCASSYRASTDTQYFGPGTRLTVL.

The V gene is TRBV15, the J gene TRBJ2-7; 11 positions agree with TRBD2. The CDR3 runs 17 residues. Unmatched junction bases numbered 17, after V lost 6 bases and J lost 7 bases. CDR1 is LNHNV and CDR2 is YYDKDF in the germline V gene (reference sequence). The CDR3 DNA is TGTGCCACCAGTACGACTAGCGGGAACTTTCAAGGTCAGGAGCAGTACTTC. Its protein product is CATSTTSGNFQGQEQYF. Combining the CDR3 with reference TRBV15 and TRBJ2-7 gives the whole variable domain DAMVIQNPRYQVTQFGKPVTLSCSQTLNHNVMYWYQQKSSQAPKLLFHYYDKDFNNEADTPDNFQSRRPNTSFCFLDIRSPGLGDTAMYLCATSTTSGNFQGQEQYFGPGTRLTVT.

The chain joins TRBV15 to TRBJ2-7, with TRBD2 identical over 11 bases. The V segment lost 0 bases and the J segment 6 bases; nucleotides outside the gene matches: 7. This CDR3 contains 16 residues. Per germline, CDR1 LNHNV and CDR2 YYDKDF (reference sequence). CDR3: CATSRDIGTSGGEQYF. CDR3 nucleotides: TGTGCCACCAGCAGAGATATCGGGACTAGCGGTGGCGAGCAGTACTTC. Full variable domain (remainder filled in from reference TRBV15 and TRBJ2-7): DAMVIQNPRYQVTQFGKPVTLSCSQTLNHNVMYWYQQKSSQAPKLLFHYYDKDFNNEADTPDNFQSRRPNTSFCFLDIRSPGLGDTAMYLCATSRDIGTSGGEQYFGPGTRLTVT.

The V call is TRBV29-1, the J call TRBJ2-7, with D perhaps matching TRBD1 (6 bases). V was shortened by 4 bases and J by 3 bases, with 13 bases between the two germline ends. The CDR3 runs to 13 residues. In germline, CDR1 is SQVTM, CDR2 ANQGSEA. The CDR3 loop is CSVARGQLYEQYF. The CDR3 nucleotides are TGCAGCGTTGCCCGTGGACAGCTCTACGAGCAGTACTTC.

CDR3 amino acids: CASSRDRGHADTQYF. In nucleotides, the CDR3 is TGTGCCAGCAGCCGGGACAGGGGGCATGCAGATACGCAGTATTTT. V is TRBV2 and J is TRBJ2-3; 12 nucleotides line up with TRBD1. V lost 6 bases, J lost 4 bases, and 5 bases stayed unmatched. CDR1 SNHLY and CDR2 FYNNEI come from the germline V gene. The CDR3 has 15 residues.

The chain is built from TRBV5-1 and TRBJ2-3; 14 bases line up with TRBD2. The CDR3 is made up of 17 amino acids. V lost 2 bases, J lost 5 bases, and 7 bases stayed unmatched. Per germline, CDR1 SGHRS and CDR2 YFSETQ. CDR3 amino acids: CASSFSGLAGVGDTQYF. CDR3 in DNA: TGCGCCAGCAGCTTTTCGGGACTAGCGGGAGTTGGAGATACGCAGTATTTT.

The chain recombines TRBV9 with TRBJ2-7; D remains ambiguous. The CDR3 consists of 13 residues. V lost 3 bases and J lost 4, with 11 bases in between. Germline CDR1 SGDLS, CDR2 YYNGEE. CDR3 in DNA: TGTGCCAGCAGCGGCGCCCCAAGGTACGAGCAGTACTTC. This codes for CASSGAPRYEQYF.

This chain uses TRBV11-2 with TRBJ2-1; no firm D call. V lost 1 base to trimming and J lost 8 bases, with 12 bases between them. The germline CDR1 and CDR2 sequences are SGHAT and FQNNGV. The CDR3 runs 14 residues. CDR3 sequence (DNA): TGTGCCAGCAGCTTAGTTTGGGGTTTCGATGAGCAGTTCTTC. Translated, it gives CASSLVWGFDEQFF.

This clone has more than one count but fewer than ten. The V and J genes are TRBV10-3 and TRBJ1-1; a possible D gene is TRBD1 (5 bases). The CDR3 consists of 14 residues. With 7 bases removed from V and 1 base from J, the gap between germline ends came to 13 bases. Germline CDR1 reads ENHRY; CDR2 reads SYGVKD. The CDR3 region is CAINPGRGNTEAFF. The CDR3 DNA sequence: TGTGCCATCAACCCAGGGAGGGGGAACACTGAAGCTTTCTTT.

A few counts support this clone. CDR3 sequence: CASSPRREAVEQYF. The CDR3 coding sequence is TGTGCCAGCAGCCCCAGGCGGGAGGCGGTCGAGCAGTACTTC. The chain carries TRBV6-5 and TRBJ2-7; TRBD2 matches 8 bases. V gave up 6 bases and J gave up 6 bases; unmatched junction bases: 10. Germline CDR1 and CDR2: MNHEY and SVGAGI. The CDR3 runs to 14 residues.

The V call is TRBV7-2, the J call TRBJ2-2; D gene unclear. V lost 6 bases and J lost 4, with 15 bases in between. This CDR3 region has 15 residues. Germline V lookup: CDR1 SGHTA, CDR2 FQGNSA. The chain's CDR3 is CASRTDTIITGELFF. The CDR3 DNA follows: TGTGCCAGCAGAACCGACACGATCATCACCGGGGAGCTGTTTTTT. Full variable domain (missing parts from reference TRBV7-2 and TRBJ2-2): GAGVSQSPSNKVTEKGKDVELRCDPISGHTALYWYRQSLGQGLEFLIYFQGNSAPDKSGLPSDRFSAERTGGSVSTLTIQRTQQEDSAVYLCASRTDTIITGELFFGEGSRLTVL.

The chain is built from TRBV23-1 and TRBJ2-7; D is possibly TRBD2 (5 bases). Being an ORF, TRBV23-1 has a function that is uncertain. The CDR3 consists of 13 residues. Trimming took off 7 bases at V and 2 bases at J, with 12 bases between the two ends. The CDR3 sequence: CASKERGTYEQYF. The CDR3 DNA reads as TGCGCCAGCAAGGAACGGGGAACCTACGAGCAGTACTTC.

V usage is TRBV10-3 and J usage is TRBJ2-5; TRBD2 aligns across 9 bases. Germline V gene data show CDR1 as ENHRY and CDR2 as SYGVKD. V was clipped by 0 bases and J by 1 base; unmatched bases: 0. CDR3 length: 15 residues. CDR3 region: CAISESLAGQETQYF. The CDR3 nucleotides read TGTGCCATCAGTGAGTCACTAGCGGGCCAAGAGACCCAGTACTTC.

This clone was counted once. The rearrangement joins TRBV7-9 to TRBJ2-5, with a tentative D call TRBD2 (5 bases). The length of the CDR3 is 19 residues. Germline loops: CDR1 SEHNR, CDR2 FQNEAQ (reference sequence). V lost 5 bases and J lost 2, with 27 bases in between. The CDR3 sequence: CASSPAPGRRGRLQETQYF. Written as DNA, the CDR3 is TGTGCCAGCAGCCCTGCCCCCGGTAGACGGGGAAGGTTACAAGAGACCCAGTACTTC.

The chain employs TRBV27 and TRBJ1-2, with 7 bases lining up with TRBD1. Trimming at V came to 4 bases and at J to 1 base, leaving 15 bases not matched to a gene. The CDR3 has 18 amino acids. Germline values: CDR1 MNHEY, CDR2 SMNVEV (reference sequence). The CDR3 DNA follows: TGTGCCAGCAGTTCTACCGTAGACAGGGCCGCTGTTAACTATGGCTACACCTTC. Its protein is CASSSTVDRAAVNYGYTF.